This T cell receptor beta chain was profiled in a study of cytomegalovirus exposure and HLA in healthy donors. General study results and limits: Reportedly, cytomegalovirus status was diagnosed with high sensitivity and specificity.

Assay used: immunoSEQ multiplex PCR; TCRdb lists only in-frame clones, some missing. The table lists under 85,000 clones, approximately 95% of them singletons. Worth noting for this clone: No antigen is known for it.

This CDR3 is 15 amino acids long. The germline gives CDR1 SNHLY, CDR2 FYNNEI. V was cut by 3 bases and J by 4 bases, with 15 bases left in between. The sequence was obtained from a woman younger than 35 in good health and CMV-seropositive. Material: PBMCs. This chain links TRBV2 with TRBJ1-1; no reliable D call. The CDR3: CASSEQEAWSTEAFF. In DNA, the CDR3 is TGTGCCAGCAGTGAGCAGGAGGCCTGGAGCACTGAAGCTTTCTTT.